The TCR beta chain under discussion was sequenced for a study of control samples from healthy donors and cancer patients. Profiling relied on immunoSEQ multiplex PCR, and the TCRdb table lists in-frame clones only, not all of them. The sample contains roughly 150,000 clones, roughly 93% of which appear only once. Germline V gene sequence: CDR1 LNHNV, CDR2 YYDKDF (reference sequence). The V end was cut by 5 bases, the J end by 0 bases, with 13 bases between. This CDR3 spans 15 amino acids. This receptor was identified in a man younger than 35 in good health. The specimen was blood. The chain carries TRBV15 and TRBJ1-1; D is unresolved. The CDR3 nucleotides are TGTGCCACCAGCCCCCTAAGGGCCGTGAACACTGAAGCTTTCTTT. Amino acid sequence: CATSPLRAVNTEAFF.